The present TCR beta chain was sequenced within a study of cytomegalovirus exposure and HLA in healthy donors. Findings of the study overall: Earlier findings revealed that most TCR beta V segments proved productive either about 87% or about 30% of the time. Apparent HLA restriction characterized most CMV-associated TCR beta chains in a later analysis. What a later analysis showed was that several of the most significant clusters appeared linked to common viral pathogens. Most subjects' HLA-A and HLA-B alleles were reportedly predicted from TCR beta sequences.

From germline, CDR1 is MNHNS and CDR2 SASEGT. V was cut by 2 bases and J by 2 bases, with 10 bases left in between. The CDR3 is made up of 14 amino acids. Turning to this clone: What it binds is not known.

With 60 Vbeta and 13 Jbeta primers, the PCR was carried out. Profiled with immunoSEQ multiplex PCR; TCRdb holds only in-frame clones, not every one. The sample includes 100,000 to 120,000 clones, roughly two thirds of them seen just once. The chain carries TRBV6-1 and TRBJ2-7; D unclear. The sample comprised PBMCs. This receptor was taken from a man aged 25-40 years in good health and CMV-seronegative. The CDR3 reads CASSERAFAYEQYF. The DNA of the CDR3 is TGTGCCAGCAGTGAACGAGCTTTTGCCTACGAGCAGTACTTC.